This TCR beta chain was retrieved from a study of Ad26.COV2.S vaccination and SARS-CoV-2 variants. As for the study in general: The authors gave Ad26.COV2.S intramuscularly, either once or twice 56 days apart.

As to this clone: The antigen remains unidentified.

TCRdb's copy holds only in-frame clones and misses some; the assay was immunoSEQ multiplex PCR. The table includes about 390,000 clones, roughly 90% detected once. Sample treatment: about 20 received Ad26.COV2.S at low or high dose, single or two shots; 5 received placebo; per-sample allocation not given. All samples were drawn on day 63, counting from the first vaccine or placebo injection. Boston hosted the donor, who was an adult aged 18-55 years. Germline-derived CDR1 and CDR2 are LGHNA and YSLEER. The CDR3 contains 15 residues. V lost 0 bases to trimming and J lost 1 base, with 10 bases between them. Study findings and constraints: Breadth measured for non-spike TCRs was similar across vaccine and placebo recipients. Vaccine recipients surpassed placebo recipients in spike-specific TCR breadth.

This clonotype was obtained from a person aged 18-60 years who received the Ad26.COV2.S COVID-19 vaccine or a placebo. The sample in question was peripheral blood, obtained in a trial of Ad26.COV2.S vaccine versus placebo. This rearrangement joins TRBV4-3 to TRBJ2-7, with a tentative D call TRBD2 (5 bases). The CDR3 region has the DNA TGCGCCAGCAGCCAAGATAATGAGGGTTCCTACGAGCAGTACTTC. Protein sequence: CASSQDNEGSYEQYF.